This T cell receptor beta chain was sequenced in a study of T cells in Graves' hyperthyroidism and ophthalmopathy. Study observations and caveats: Blood also carried most thyroid clonotypes expanded above 0.001. The model identified upcoming ophthalmopathy a median approximately 6.5 months ahead of onset.

This clonotype was recorded at least ten times. Its antigen is unidentified. A Clinical Activity Score of at least 3, a NOSPECS grade of at least 4 and a duration under 3 months were recorded in the ophthalmopathy patients. A patient was excluded if there was uncontrolled infection, other autoimmune disease, pregnancy or lactation. Trimming took off 5 bases at V and 3 bases at J, with 11 bases between the two ends. This CDR3 has 13 amino acids. CDR1 and CDR2 (germline): SGHTA, FQGTGA. Amplification of TCR beta CDR3 regions used RNA as the template. TCR CDR3 regions were first amplified by RT-PCR with HTBI primers. Via MiXCR, TCRdb re-called the multiplex PCR reads, giving one row per CDR3 protein. The table lists 600,000 or so distinct CDR3 sequences, 14% of them singletons.

The chain carries TRBV7-3 and TRBJ2-7; D gene uncertain. The sample was blood. This TCR was sampled from a woman in her late teens or twenties with Graves' ophthalmopathy. This chain's CDR3 is CASSPDTGYEQYF. CDR3 DNA: TGTGCCAGCAGCCCCGATACTGGCTACGAGCAGTACTTC.